Listed here are 24 T cell receptor beta chains from one sample, sequenced in a study of shared clonotypes between healthy human individuals. Sequencing was performed with immunoSEQ multiplex PCR; in TCRdb, only in-frame clones are kept and a portion is missing. The sample has more than 2 million clones, 85% to 95% seen once; the top ten hold about 0.13%. Material for sequencing was naive CD4+ T cells sorted from blood. Subset described: CD45RA+ positively selected. These receptor sequences come from a man younger than 30 in good health.

V and J are TRBV10-1 and TRBJ1-1; 7 bases are a match to TRBD1. V lost 3 bases to trimming and J lost 6 bases; unmatched junction nucleotides: 7. This CDR3 has 14 amino acids. Germline CDR1 is WNHNN and CDR2 is SYGVQD (reference sequence). As DNA, the CDR3 is TGCGCCAGCAGTGAAGCAGGGGGAGGGTCTGAAGCTTTCTTT. This translates into CASSEAGGGSEAFF.

The J gene is TRBJ2-7, the V gene TRBV7-2, with D tentatively TRBD1 (6 bases). CDR3 length equals 15 residues. V was pared by 2 bases and J by 1 base, with 12 bases between. From germline, CDR1 is SGHTA and CDR2 FQGNSA. As DNA, the CDR3 is TGTGCCAGCAGCTTACAGGGGTCGCCATCCTACGAGCAGTACTTC. Translating it yields CASSLQGSPSYEQYF.

The chain uses TRBV4-2 and TRBJ2-2; D not resolved. Germline CDR1 LGHNA, CDR2 YNFKEQ. The CDR3 is 15 amino acids. V was cut by 6 bases and J by 0 bases, with 11 bases left in between. CDR3 protein: CASRHRAPNTGELFF. CDR3 bases: TGTGCCAGCAGGCACCGGGCGCCGAACACCGGGGAGCTGTTTTTT.

J is TRBJ2-5 and V is TRBV6-5, with a weak D call TRBD2 (6 bases). CDR3 length: 13 amino acids. Germline CDR1 MNHEY, CDR2 SVGAGI. Trimming shortened V by 5 bases and J by 3 bases, and 10 bases separated the two germline ends. CDR3: CASSRGLEETQYF. DNA of the CDR3: TGTGCCAGCAGTCGGGGACTGGAAGAGACCCAGTACTTC.

This clone appeared a single time. V gene TRBV20-1 combines with J gene TRBJ2-5; D unresolved. Trimming cost V 3 bases and J 10 bases, with 12 bases left between them. This CDR3 spans 11 amino acids. From germline, CDR1 is DFQATT and CDR2 SNEGSKA (reference sequence). DNA for the CDR3: TGCAGTGCTAGTCTCCTAGGTTTCCAGTACTTC. It translates to CSASLLGFQYF.

The chain carries TRBV28 and TRBJ2-7; 12 nucleotides line up with TRBD2. This CDR3 comprises 16 residues. Trimming took 5 bases from V and 9 from J; bases not matched to a gene: 14. Germline loops: CDR1 MDHEN, CDR2 SYDVKM. CDR3 amino acids: CASSPPLPGLAGGQYF. The CDR3 DNA is TGTGCCAGCAGTCCTCCTCTCCCGGGACTAGCGGGCGGGCAGTACTTC.

V is TRBV7-6 and J is TRBJ2-7; TRBD2 might be the D (6 bases). Germline V gene sequence: CDR1 SGHVS, CDR2 FNYEAQ. The CDR3 has 17 residues. V was trimmed by 4 bases and J by 0 bases, leaving 19 bases between them. CDR3 nucleotide sequence: TGTGCCAGCAGCTCGCTCCCACCTAGCGTTAGCTCCTACGAGCAGTACTTC. Its translation: CASSSLPPSVSSYEQYF.

The rearrangement joins TRBV5-1 to TRBJ1-6; a weak D match, TRBD1 (6 bases). The CDR3 has 16 amino acids. Germline CDR1 is SGHRS and CDR2 is YFSETQ. Trimming cost V 4 bases and J 3 bases, with 14 bases left between them. The CDR3 nucleotides read TGCGCCAGCAGCAAACTGACAGGAGACTATAATTCACCCCTCCACTTT. Its translation: CASSKLTGDYNSPLHF.

V usage is TRBV27 and J usage is TRBJ2-1, with 9 bases that match TRBD1. The germline CDR1 and CDR2 sequences are MNHEY and SMNVEV (reference sequence). V shed 3 bases and J 8 bases; nucleotides not matched to a gene: 11. This CDR3 has 16 amino acids. CDR3 nucleotide sequence: TGTGCCAGCAGTTTCCTCACCCGGGACAGGGTACATGAGCAGTTCTTC. Its protein product is CASSFLTRDRVHEQFF.

The chain has TRBV4-1 and TRBJ2-7, with 8 nucleotides matching TRBD1. Germline CDR1 and CDR2: MGHRA and YSYEKL. The CDR3 runs to 15 residues. The V gene end was trimmed by 7 bases and the J gene end by 3 bases; junction bases not matched to a gene: 11. CDR3 in amino acids: CASTPDRALRYEQYF. The CDR3, as DNA: TGCGCCAGCACCCCGGACAGGGCGCTACGCTACGAGCAGTACTTC.

This clone was seen a single time. The chain recombines TRBV30 with TRBJ1-3; D remains unclear. The CDR3 totals 14 residues. V was pared by 2 bases and J by 3 bases, with 11 bases between. Germline values: CDR1 GTSNPN, CDR2 SVGIG (reference sequence). The CDR3 reads CAWSPGTDGNTIYF. The CDR3 DNA sequence: TGTGCCTGGAGTCCTGGCACAGATGGAAACACCATATATTTT.

The V and J genes are TRBV2 and TRBJ2-2, with TRBD1 matching 9 bases. V was clipped by 6 bases and J by 4 bases; unmatched bases: 3. This CDR3 comprises 14 residues. CDR1 is SNHLY and CDR2 is FYNNEI in the germline V gene. CDR3 residues: CASREGQGTGELFF. In nucleotides, the CDR3 is TGTGCCAGCAGAGAGGGACAGGGCACCGGGGAGCTGTTTTTT. The full variable domain, completed using reference TRBV2 and TRBJ2-2, is EPEVTQTPSHQVTQMGQEVILRCVPISNHLYFYWYRQILGQKVEFLVSFYNNEISEKSEIFDDQFSVERPDGSNFTLKIRSTKLEDSAMYFCASREGQGTGELFFGEGSRLTVL.

V usage is TRBV15 and J usage is TRBJ2-5; D might be TRBD2 (5 bases). The ends were cut back, 4 bases at V and 4 bases at J, with 10 bases in the middle. The CDR3 loop spans 13 amino acids. Per germline, CDR1 LNHNV and CDR2 YYDKDF (reference sequence). The CDR3 DNA reads TGTGCCACCAGCATGGGAGACCGAGAGACCCAGTACTTC. This sequence encodes CATSMGDRETQYF.

This clone was counted a single time. This chain uses TRBV7-6 with TRBJ2-1, with D possibly TRBD2 on 6 matching bases. Germline CDR1 reads SGHVS; CDR2 reads FNYEAQ. V was shortened by 3 bases and J by 0 bases, with 15 bases between the two germline ends. CDR3 length equals 17 residues. The CDR3 spells CASSLVSGQSSYNEQFF. For the CDR3, the DNA is TGTGCCAGCAGCTTGGTTAGCGGTCAAAGCTCCTACAATGAGCAGTTCTTC.

On this clone: Different DNA sequences within this sample yield the same CDR3. The CDR3 loop is CASSLAPGLAGSYEQYF. The CDR3, as DNA: TGTGCCAGCAGCTTAGCCCCCGGACTAGCGGGCTCCTACGAGCAGTACTTC. The chain joins TRBV7-2 to TRBJ2-7; 11 bases line up with TRBD2. Germline values: CDR1 SGHTA, CDR2 FQGNSA. V was pared by 0 bases and J by 0 bases, with 4 bases of the junction left unmatched. This CDR3 contains 17 residues.

The chain joins TRBV6-1 to TRBJ2-4; no clear D gene. The V gene lost 9 bases and the J gene lost 0 bases, with 6 bases spanning the gap. The CDR3 sequence is 12 residues long. Per the germline V gene, CDR1 is MNHNS and CDR2 is SASEGT. Here the CDR3 reads CASRQAKNIQYF. In DNA form, the CDR3 reads TGTGCCAGTAGGCAAGCCAAAAACATTCAGTACTTC.

The rearrangement uses TRBV5-8 and TRBJ1-4, with 7 positions matching TRBD1. The junction had 4 bases not matched to a gene; V was cut back by 2 bases and J by 0 bases. The germline CDR1 and CDR2 sequences are SGHTS and YDEGEE. The CDR3 has 16 residues. CDR3 residues: CASSLPGQTTNEKLFF. DNA of the CDR3: TGTGCCAGCAGCTTACCGGGACAGACAACTAATGAAAAACTGTTTTTT.

The chain has TRBV30 and TRBJ1-5, with 7 bases that match TRBD1. The germline CDR1 and CDR2 sequences are GTSNPN and SVGIG (reference sequence). The CDR3 is 17 residues long. With V trimmed by 3 bases and J by 3 bases, 14 bases remained unmatched. DNA of the CDR3: TGTGCCTGGAGCCTCCAGGGGGGGGGTAGACCCAATCAGCCCCAGCATTTT. Protein: CAWSLQGGGRPNQPQHF.

This clone showed up just once. V usage is TRBV5-1 and J usage is TRBJ2-2; no firm D call. With 4 bases removed from V and 4 bases from J, the gap between germline ends came to 14 bases. CDR1 is SGHRS and CDR2 is YFSETQ in the germline V gene. This CDR3 has 15 amino acids. For the CDR3, the DNA is TGCGCCAGCAGCCCGGAAGGCCGATTCACCGGGGAGCTGTTTTTT. Its protein is CASSPEGRFTGELFF.

The chain combines TRBV27 with TRBJ2-3; D unresolved. The CDR3 has 15 amino acids. Between the trimmed V and J ends, which lost 5 bases and 6 bases, there was a span of 18 bases. Germline CDR1 and CDR2: MNHEY and SMNVEV (reference sequence). The DNA of the CDR3 is TGTGCCAGCAGTAATAGCCTCGGTCGTTCGGATACGCAGTATTTT. It translates to CASSNSLGRSDTQYF.

The chain joins TRBV18 to TRBJ2-5, with D tentatively TRBD2 (6 bases). Germline V lookup: CDR1 KGHSH, CDR2 LQKENI. This CDR3 comprises 15 residues. Trimming stripped 3 bases from V and 5 bases from J, with 16 bases between. The CDR3 bases are TGTGCCAGCTCACCGCACGGCGGAGGGATGGAGACCCAGTACTTC. Encoded protein: CASSPHGGGMETQYF.

The chain recombines TRBV6-5 with TRBJ1-5; a weak D match, TRBD1 (6 bases). Germline CDR1 MNHEY, CDR2 SVGAGI. The V gene lost 2 bases and the J gene lost 5 bases, with 10 bases spanning the gap. The CDR3 is 14 residues long. The CDR3 loop is CASSYAAGDQPQHF. CDR3 DNA sequence: TGTGCCAGCAGTTACGCGGCAGGGGATCAGCCCCAGCATTTT.

A word on this clone: Other DNA sequences in the same sample also yield this CDR3. The chain employs TRBV18 and TRBJ1-2; 7 bases map to TRBD1. J gave up 4 bases and V 3 bases, and 2 bases lay outside the gene matches. The CDR3 length is 13 residues. Germline lookup yields CDR1 KGHSH and CDR2 LQKENI. The CDR3 sequence: CASSPGQLYGYTF. For the CDR3, the DNA is TGTGCCAGCTCACCGGGACAGCTCTATGGCTACACCTTC.

The V call is TRBV21-1, the J call TRBJ2-1. TRBV21-1 constitutes a pseudogene. CDR3 length equals 10 residues. The CDR3 reads CATHWDEQFF. DNA of the CDR3: TGTGCCACCCATTGGGATGAGCAGTTCTTC.